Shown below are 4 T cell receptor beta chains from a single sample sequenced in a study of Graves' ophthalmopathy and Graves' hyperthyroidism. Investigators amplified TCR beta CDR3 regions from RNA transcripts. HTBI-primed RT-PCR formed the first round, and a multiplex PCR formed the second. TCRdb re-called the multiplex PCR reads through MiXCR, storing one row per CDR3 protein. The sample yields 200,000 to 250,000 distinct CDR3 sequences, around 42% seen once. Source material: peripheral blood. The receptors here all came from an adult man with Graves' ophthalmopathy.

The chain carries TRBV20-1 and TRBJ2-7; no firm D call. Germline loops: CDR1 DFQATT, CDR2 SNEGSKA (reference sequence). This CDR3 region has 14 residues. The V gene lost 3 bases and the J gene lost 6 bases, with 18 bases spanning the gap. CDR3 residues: CSASPPRSAAEQYF. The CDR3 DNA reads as TGCAGTGCTAGTCCCCCAAGATCGGCTGCCGAGCAGTACTTC.

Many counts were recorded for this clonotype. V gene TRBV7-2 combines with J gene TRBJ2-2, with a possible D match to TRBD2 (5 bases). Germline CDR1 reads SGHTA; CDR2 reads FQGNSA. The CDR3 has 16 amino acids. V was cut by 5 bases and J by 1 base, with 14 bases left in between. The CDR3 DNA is TGTGCCAGCAGCCCTTCCCCTGCGGGGAACACCGGGGAGCTGTTTTTT. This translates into CASSPSPAGNTGELFF.

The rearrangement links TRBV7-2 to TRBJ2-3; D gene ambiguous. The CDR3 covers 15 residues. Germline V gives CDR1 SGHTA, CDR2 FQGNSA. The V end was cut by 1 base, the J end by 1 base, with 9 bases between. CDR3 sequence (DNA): TGTGCCAGCAGCTTAGGCCTTGGAGGCACAGATACGCAGTATTTT. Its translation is CASSLGLGGTDTQYF.

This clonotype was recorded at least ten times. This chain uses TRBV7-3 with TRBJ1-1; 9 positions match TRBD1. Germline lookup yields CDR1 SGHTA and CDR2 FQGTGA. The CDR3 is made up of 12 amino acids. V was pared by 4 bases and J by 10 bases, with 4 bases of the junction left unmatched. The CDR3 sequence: CASSSPGQGAFF. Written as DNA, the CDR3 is TGTGCCAGCAGCTCCCCGGGACAGGGAGCTTTCTTT.